These 21 T cell receptor beta chains came from one sample sequenced in a study of Ad26.COV2.S vaccination and SARS-CoV-2 variants. This table comes from immunoSEQ multiplex PCR, and its TCRdb copy is limited to in-frame clones, with some not included. The sample includes some 350,000 clones, approximately 90% seen only once; the top ten take around 4.2%. The sample here was peripheral blood, taken after recovery from COVID-19. These receptors came from a human donor who had recovered from COVID-19.

The chain combines TRBV12-5 with TRBJ2-1, with D hard to call. V lost 7 bases, J lost 5 bases, and 21 bases lay in between. The germline V gene has CDR1 LGHNT and CDR2 FRNRAP. This CDR3 is built from 16 residues. The CDR3 DNA reads TGTGCTAGTGTCCCTTATTTATTAATTCTCGACAATGAGCAGTTCTTC. Translation: CASVPYLLILDNEQFF.

The rearrangement links TRBV11-3 to TRBJ1-1; the D is unclear. The V end was cut by 3 bases, the J end by 3 bases, with 8 bases between. Germline lookup yields CDR1 SGHNT and CDR2 YENEEA. This CDR3 is 13 amino acids long. Here the CDR3 reads CASSFLGDTEAFF. The CDR3 DNA is TGTGCCAGCAGCTTCCTGGGAGACACTGAAGCTTTCTTT.

The gene calls are TRBV6-5 and TRBJ1-1; possible D gene TRBD1, 5 bases. The germline V gene has CDR1 MNHEY and CDR2 SVGAGI. Trimming pared 2 bases from V and 4 bases from J, leaving 14 bases between. CDR3 length: 15 amino acids. The CDR3 reads CASSYAGTRLTEAFF. CDR3 nucleotides: TGTGCCAGCAGTTACGCCGGGACTCGCCTCACTGAAGCTTTCTTT.

This sequence joins TRBV27 and TRBJ1-5; 7 nucleotides line up with TRBD1. The germline V gene has CDR1 MNHEY and CDR2 SMNVEV (reference sequence). V lost 5 bases, J lost 4 bases, and 11 bases stayed unmatched. The CDR3 is 16 residues long. This CDR3 reads CASSPRGGTFNQPQHF. For the CDR3, the DNA is TGTGCCAGCAGTCCCAGGGGGGGGACCTTTAATCAGCCCCAGCATTTT.

The rearrangement links TRBV4-1 to TRBJ2-3; 10 positions agree with TRBD2. Germline CDR1 reads MGHRA; CDR2 reads YSYEKL. The CDR3 consists of 18 residues. Unmatched junction bases numbered 11, after V lost 2 bases and J lost 3 bases. CDR3 sequence reads: CASSQTSGVQSGTDTQYF. The CDR3 DNA reads as TGCGCCAGCAGCCAAACTAGCGGGGTTCAAAGTGGGACAGATACGCAGTATTTT.

The J gene is TRBJ1-2, the V gene TRBV3-1 (or the pseudogene TRBV3-2); no firm D call. The CDR3 extends over 14 amino acids. Trimming left V 2 bases short and J 4 bases short, with 11 bases between. The germline gives CDR1 LGHDT, CDR2 YNNKEL (reference sequence). CDR3 residues: CASSQTRAPYGYTF. The CDR3, as DNA: TGTGCCAGCAGCCAAACCCGGGCCCCCTATGGCTACACCTTC.

The gene calls are TRBV7-9 and TRBJ2-2; D perhaps matches TRBD2 (6 bases). Germline V gene lookup returns CDR1 SEHNR and CDR2 FQNEAQ (reference sequence). The CDR3 loop spans 15 amino acids. V was pared by 11 bases and J by 2 bases, with 18 bases between. The CDR3 sequence is CAGKRRDSNTGELFF. DNA for the CDR3: TGTGCCGGAAAGCGGAGGGATTCAAACACCGGGGAGCTGTTTTTT. Together with reference TRBV7-9 and TRBJ2-2, the CDR3 gives the full variable domain: DTGVSQNPRHKITKRGQNVTFRCDPISEHNRLYWYRQTLGQGPEFLTYFQNEAQLEKSRLLSDRFSAERPKGSFSTLEIQRTEQGDSAMYLCAGKRRDSNTGELFFGEGSRLTVL.

The chain couples TRBV6-1 to TRBJ2-6; unclear D gene. CDR1 is MNHNS, CDR2 SASEGT, per germline. The length of the CDR3 is 15 residues. V was shortened by 3 bases and J by 2 bases, with 8 bases between the two germline ends. The CDR3: CASSDWAPGANVLTF. The CDR3, as DNA: TGTGCCAGCAGTGATTGGGCGCCTGGGGCCAACGTCCTGACTTTC.

The gene calls are TRBV7-9 and TRBJ2-1, with unresolved D. CDR3 length: 13 amino acids. Trimming shortened V by 3 bases and J by 5 bases, and 8 bases separated the two germline ends. Germline CDR1 is SEHNR and CDR2 is FQNEAQ (reference sequence). The CDR3 spells CASSFPGNNEQFF. DNA for the CDR3: TGTGCCAGCAGCTTCCCAGGTAACAATGAGCAGTTCTTC.

This chain joins TRBV19 and TRBJ1-1; 7 bases line up with TRBD1. This CDR3 is 14 amino acids long. Germline CDR1 is LNHDA and CDR2 is SQIVND (reference sequence). With 3 bases clipped from V and 5 bases from J, the junction kept 6 bases outside the gene matches. In DNA, the CDR3 is TGTGCCAGTAGTATCCCGACAGGGCTGACTGAAGCTTTCTTT. Encoded protein: CASSIPTGLTEAFF.

This chain joins TRBV4-1 and TRBJ1-1; D gene ambiguous. Trimming took 0 bases from V and 8 from J, leaving 19 bases between them. The germline V gene has CDR1 MGHRA and CDR2 YSYEKL. The length of the CDR3 is 16 residues. CDR3: CASSQDSALAAPEAFF. In DNA, the CDR3 is TGCGCCAGCAGCCAAGATTCTGCCCTTGCAGCCCCCGAAGCTTTCTTT.

This clone showed up just once. V is TRBV10-3 and J is TRBJ2-2; TRBD2 agrees at 8 bases. The germline gives CDR1 ENHRY, CDR2 SYGVKD. The CDR3 extends over 12 amino acids. V shed 11 bases and J 6 bases; nucleotides not matched to a gene: 5. The CDR3 reads CAAGGGAGELFF. CDR3 bases: TGTGCCGCGGGGGGAGGGGCCGGGGAGCTGTTTTTT.

The CDR3 here is CASKAEGANEKLFF. DNA of the CDR3: TGTGCCAGTAAGGCAGAGGGAGCTAATGAAAAACTGTTTTTT. V is TRBV19 and J is TRBJ1-4; D gene unclear. The CDR3 spans 14 residues. V was trimmed by 7 bases and J by 3 bases, leaving 12 bases between them. Per germline, CDR1 LNHDA and CDR2 SQIVND (reference sequence).

This clone was counted a few times. CDR3 sequence: CASSLQGASSYEQYF. The CDR3, as DNA: TGTGCCAGCAGTTTGCAGGGGGCGAGCTCCTACGAGCAGTACTTC. The J gene is TRBJ2-7, the V gene TRBV5-4, with 8 bases fitting TRBD1. The V and J ends lost 5 bases and 0 bases, in that order; junction bases with no gene match: 7. The germline V gene has CDR1 SGHNT and CDR2 YYREEE (reference sequence). The CDR3 spans 15 residues.

This clone was recorded only once. The chain joins TRBV19 to TRBJ1-3; D gene uncertain. This CDR3 has 14 amino acids. The germline V gene encodes CDR1 LNHDA and CDR2 SQIVND (reference sequence). V lost 6 bases and J 0 bases, leaving 9 bases between the germline ends. This chain's CDR3 is CASRSRSSGNTIYF. Here the CDR3 DNA reads TGTGCCAGTAGAAGTCGCTCCTCTGGAAACACCATATATTTT.

Comment on this clone: The sample has other DNA sequences that encode this CDR3 too. The V and J genes are TRBV19 and TRBJ1-1, with D possibly TRBD1 on 5 matching bases. The length of the CDR3 is 13 residues. Per germline, CDR1 LNHDA and CDR2 SQIVND (reference sequence). V was trimmed by 3 bases and J by 2 bases, leaving 7 bases between them. The CDR3 DNA follows: TGTGCCAGTAGTATTGGGGGTAACACTGAAGCTTTCTTT. Residues: CASSIGGNTEAFF.

This clone appeared a single time. V usage is TRBV7-9 and J usage is TRBJ1-2, with TRBD1 as a possible D gene (6 bases). The CDR3 loop spans 17 amino acids. Germline V gene lookup returns CDR1 SEHNR and CDR2 FQNEAQ (reference sequence). Trimming stripped 5 bases from V and 6 bases from J, with 25 bases between. CDR3 region: CASSNSGAGANRDGYTF. The CDR3 DNA reads TGTGCCAGCAGCAACTCGGGGGCAGGGGCTAATAGAGATGGCTACACCTTC.

The chain links TRBV9 to TRBJ2-7; 8 bases are shared with TRBD2. The germline CDR1 and CDR2 sequences are SGDLS and YYNGEE. J gave up 5 bases and V 0 bases, and 13 bases lay outside the gene matches. This CDR3 is 17 amino acids long. DNA of the CDR3: TGTGCCAGCAGCGTAGCTACGGGGGCTAGCGGGTGGAACGAGCAGTACTTC. This translates into CASSVATGASGWNEQYF.

The V call is TRBV19, the J call TRBJ2-2; possible D gene TRBD1, 6 bases. Germline V lookup: CDR1 LNHDA, CDR2 SQIVND (reference sequence). CDR3 length equals 15 residues. Trimming pared 7 bases from V and 1 base from J, leaving 13 bases between. CDR3 loop: CASKTGHLNTGELFF. The CDR3 nucleotides are TGTGCCAGTAAAACGGGACACTTGAACACCGGGGAGCTGTTTTTT.

The chain uses TRBV11-2 and TRBJ2-5, with D possibly being TRBD2 (6 bases). In germline, CDR1 is SGHAT, CDR2 FQNNGV. V lost 5 bases, J lost 0 bases, and 13 bases lay in between. The CDR3 consists of 15 residues. The CDR3 DNA follows: TGTGCCAGCAGCATCCGTGGGGGGTACCAAGAGACCCAGTACTTC. It is translated as CASSIRGGYQETQYF.

This clone was picked up one time. The chain has TRBV2 and TRBJ1-2; D ambiguous. Trimming took off 3 bases at V and 8 bases at J, with 19 bases between the two ends. CDR3 length: 15 residues. Germline CDR1 SNHLY, CDR2 FYNNEI. The CDR3, as DNA: TGTGCCAGCAGTGACCGCGCTGGTGGAGCGGGCGGCTACACCTTC. This translates into CASSDRAGGAGGYTF.